These 6 T cell receptor beta chains came from one sample sequenced in a study of shared clonotypes between healthy human individuals. Sequenced by immunoSEQ multiplex PCR; TCRdb stores in-frame clones only, minus some. The sample records some 630,000 clones, 90% to 97% being singletons. CD45RO-negative CD8 cells positively selected for CCR7 made up the naive population, which excluded terminally differentiated effector memory CD45RA+ cells. The sequencing input was naive CD8+ T cells sorted from blood. Receptors originate from a woman between 25 and 40 years old in good health.

The V gene is TRBV7-9, the J gene TRBJ2-2; tentative D call: TRBD2 (6 bases). With 5 bases removed from V and 3 bases from J, the gap between germline ends came to 16 bases. The germline V gene has CDR1 SEHNR and CDR2 FQNEAQ (reference sequence). This CDR3 comprises 16 residues. The CDR3 is CASSHDGSGYTGELFF. The CDR3 DNA is TGTGCCAGCAGCCATGATGGGAGCGGGTACACCGGGGAGCTGTTTTTT. Drawing the rest from reference TRBV7-9 and TRBJ2-2, the complete variable domain is DTGVSQNPRHKITKRGQNVTFRCDPISEHNRLYWYRQTLGQGPEFLTYFQNEAQLEKSRLLSDRFSAERPKGSFSTLEIQRTEQGDSAMYLCASSHDGSGYTGELFFGEGSRLTVL.

The chain joins TRBV28 to TRBJ2-3, with D tentatively TRBD2 (5 bases). This CDR3 spans 12 amino acids. Trimming stripped 8 bases from V and 4 bases from J, with 10 bases between. Germline V gives CDR1 MDHEN, CDR2 SYDVKM. The chain's CDR3 is CASGGGADTQYF. In DNA, the CDR3 is TGTGCCAGCGGAGGTGGGGCAGATACGCAGTATTTT.

The chain has TRBV27 and TRBJ1-2; D is undetermined. V was pared by 0 bases and J by 4 bases, with 15 bases between. CDR1 is MNHEY and CDR2 is SMNVEV in the germline V gene (reference sequence). CDR3 length: 16 residues. The CDR3 coding sequence is TGTGCCAGCAGTTTATCAACACCACCGGTTCTCTATGGCTACACCTTC. Its protein is CASSLSTPPVLYGYTF.

This chain connects TRBV28 to TRBJ1-1; possibly TRBD1 for D (6 bases). The germline V gene has CDR1 MDHEN and CDR2 SYDVKM. V was shortened by 6 bases and J by 4 bases, with 15 bases between the two germline ends. CDR3 length: 14 residues. For the CDR3, the DNA is TGTGCCAGCAGGATAACAGGGTATGGCACTGAAGCTTTCTTT. Translated, it gives CASRITGYGTEAFF.

The chain employs TRBV27 and TRBJ2-2; 7 bases line up with TRBD1. The J segment lost 6 bases and the V segment lost 6 bases, leaving 7 bases of the junction unmatched. CDR1 is MNHEY, CDR2 SMNVEV, per germline (reference sequence). The CDR3 is 14 residues long. In DNA form, the CDR3 reads TGTGCCAGCAGGGCAGGGGGTCGGGCCGGGGAGCTGTTTTTT. It is translated as CASRAGGRAGELFF.

The chain employs TRBV14 and TRBJ2-3; D not certain. CDR3 length: 11 residues. Germline CDR1 is SGHDN and CDR2 is FVKESK. V lost 4 bases, J lost 3 bases, and 2 bases lay in between. The CDR3 sequence is CASSPTDTQYF. DNA of the CDR3: TGTGCCAGCAGCCCTACAGATACGCAGTATTTT. The variable domain in full, with the rest retrieved from reference TRBV14 and TRBJ2-3, is EAGVTQFPSHSVIEKGQTVTLRCDPISGHDNLYWYRRVMGKEIKFLLHFVKESKQDESGMPNNRFLAERTGGTYSTLKVQPAELEDSGVYFCASSPTDTQYFGPGTRLTVL.